This record covers a single TCR beta chain. Its antigen is undetermined. Original handling: Out-of-frame sequences were removed, leaving some 2 million distinct TCRbeta sequences. Profiled with immunoSEQ multiplex PCR; TCRdb holds only in-frame clones, not every one. V, J and clone size are taken as reported in that table, and D and trimming were inferred from the DNA itself. This repertoire shows about 100,000 clones, about four fifths found once; its top ten account for around 3.6%. Unmatched junction bases numbered 8, after V lost 6 bases and J lost 3 bases. The germline V gene encodes CDR1 WSHSY and CDR2 SAAADI. The CDR3 has 15 amino acids. The record originates from a study of memory CD4+ T cells and cytomegalovirus serostatus. Study-wide context: Of the healthy Belgian adults, 9 or 10 were CMV seropositive and 20 to 30 seronegative. General study results and limits: The CMV-associated TCR signature appears largely within the CD4+ memory repertoire. About 40% of the roughly 150 known CMV-associated TCRbeta sequences appeared in CD4+ memory.

Single viable CD3+CD4+CD8-CD45RO+ cells were sorted as the memory CD4+ T cells. The rearrangement links TRBV10-2 to TRBJ2-3, with 8 bases fitting TRBD2. This receptor was obtained from an adult in good health and CMV-seropositive. The sequencing sample was made of memory CD4+ T cells from blood. CDR3: CASRAAGASTDTQYF. The CDR3 nucleotides read TGCGCCAGCAGAGCAGCGGGAGCTAGTACAGATACGCAGTATTTT.